The T cell receptor (beta chain) described here comes from a study of cytomegalovirus exposure and HLA in healthy donors. Background on the study: From donors who were HLA-typed, an early data release held about 89 million unique TCRs. Findings and limits, study-wide: Later analysis demonstrated an association between a missense DCLRE1C variant and TCR beta V- and J-gene trimming.

The length of the CDR3 is 18 residues. Germline V CDR1 and CDR2: SQVTM, ANQGSEA. V was clipped by 2 bases and J by 9 bases; unmatched bases: 20. This clone was observed a few times. As yet, its antigen is unknown. PCR primers comprised 60 Vbeta and 13 Jbeta primers. Generated by immunoSEQ multiplex PCR, the TCRdb table keeps only in-frame clones and is missing some. This sample has tens of thousands of clones, with 70% to 85% found just once. Sequencing was performed on PBMCs. This TCR derives from a man between 60 and 70 years old in good health and CMV-seropositive. This chain uses TRBV29-1 with TRBJ2-1, with 9 positions matching TRBD2. CDR3 nucleotide sequence: TGCAGCGTTGAACACGGGCGGGGGGGCGGTTTTTGGGAGAGTGAGCAGTTCTTC. This gives the protein CSVEHGRGGGFWESEQFF.